The present entry profiles one T cell receptor beta chain with its context. There is no known antigen for this receptor. The sample holds no much larger clone one base away, and base qualities are not on file. This entry comes from a study of blood T cells in healthy people across ages (dated by TCRdb to 2015 to 2017). Regarding the study in general: Template switching captured roughly one uniquely barcoded TCR beta cDNA molecule per two T cells in model experiments. The study measured age-related changes in TCR beta repertoire diversity using deep sequencing normalized with unique cDNA molecular identifiers. To avoid experimental bias, donors of different ages were distributed randomly across sequencing lanes. The study analyzed two additional independent replicas of 1 million unique cDNA reads from the same blood draw for two donors, one aged 18 to 30 and one aged 80 or older. Four age groups were formed from the donors: young (average 16 years), middle-aged (approximately 39), aged (about 68) and long-lived (about 80).

Trimming leaves V shorter by 7 bases and J shorter by 4 bases, with the junction holding 9 bases beyond the gene matches. According to the germline V gene (reference sequence), CDR1 reads LGHDT and CDR2 reads YNNKEL. The CDR3, cysteine through phenylalanine, is 14 amino acids long. Only CDR3 DNA remains: 42 bases, in frame from the first base. The 39 donors, aged roughly 6 to 100 years, were systemically healthy Caucasian individuals from Russia. Each donor gave about 9.7 milliliters of peripheral blood, drawn into EDTA-treated Vacutainer tubes. Ficoll-Paque density-gradient centrifugation was used to isolate PBMCs, with at least 7 million obtained per sample. Total RNA, at least 6 micrograms per sample, was extracted from PBMCs with Trizol reagent. For every donor, an aliquot of PBMCs went through flow cytometry to measure the percentages of naive CD45RAhigh/CD27high T cells. Study-level results and caveats: Because profiling used bulk unsorted PBMCs, naive and antigen-experienced compartments could not be compared conclusively. Donor CMV infection status was unknown, potentially confounding age-related changes in expanded clonotypes. Estimates of total diversity based on one million sequenced T cells were considered lower bounds and underestimates. Compared with the aged group, the long-lived group had more naive CD4+ T cells, fewer expanded clones and increased TCR diversity, suggesting age selection. Observed TCR beta diversity per million T cells fell roughly linearly with age, and a significant reduction was already apparent by age around 39. Observed TCR beta diversity correlated strongly with the percentage of naive T cells measured by flow cytometry.

The library was made by 5' RACE. Sequenced using an Illumina HiSeq 2500. A second PCR of roughly 6 to 12 cycles was performed with a sample-barcoded 5' primer and a J-beta primer mix. Each TCR beta cDNA molecule received a unique molecular identifier from a template-switch 5' adaptor carrying 12 random nucleotides. Each sample yielded at least 3 million CDR3-containing paired-end reads. First-strand cDNA synthesis was performed from all RNA using the Mint cDNA synthesis kit, with priming by a TRBC-specific oligonucleotide. After uracil-DNA glycosylase treatment, a first 18-cycle PCR used universal primers M1SS and BC2_uni_R on all cDNA. The published analysis was carried out like this. Normalization of each sample was performed by random selection of 1 million high-quality reads, each carrying a distinct molecular identifier. Reads with shared molecular identifiers were discarded instead of being binned into consensus sequences. CDR3 identification, clonotype clustering and error correction used MiTCR with a Q25 quality threshold and the strictest error-elimination algorithm. A nonparametric unseen species model with Euler transformation was used to estimate a lower bound on total TCR beta diversity. Using fastp at Q25 and MiXCR, TCRdb reprocessed the public reads and kept productive beta chains. All rows with the same CDR3 protein become a single entry with the most common DNA and genes. These V and J calls rely on TCRdb rather than the paper's analysis. The sample data list about 900,000 distinct CDR3 sequences, and about 44% of these were observed just once. Over 10% of the sample belongs to the ten largest clones.

The specimen sequenced was blood. This receptor was identified in a man aged 25-40 years in good health. The chain couples TRBV3-1 to TRBJ1-1, and 7 junction bases match TRBD1. In nucleotide form, the sequence is TGTGCCAGCACCCAGGGGGGTCAGGGCACTGAAGCTTTCTTT. Its coded protein is CASTQGGQGTEAFF.